These 2 T cell receptor beta chains share one sample of origin, sequenced in a study of technical replicates of blood from a handful of donors. Assay: immunoSEQ multiplex PCR; the TCRdb copy retains only in-frame clones and omits some. Seen here are 50,000 to 70,000 clones, 80% to 95% observed once, and the top ten hold under 5.5%. The specimen sequenced was PBMCs. The receptor set was obtained from a human donor in good health. Some clones in this sample may be carry-over from other donors' samples.

The V gene is TRBV5-7, the J gene TRBJ2-4; 7 positions agree with TRBD2. TRBV5-7 is placed among ORFs of uncertain function. The CDR3 covers 18 residues. J gave up 4 bases and V 1 base, and 14 bases lay outside the gene matches. The CDR3 bases are TGTGCCAGCAGCTTGTCAGGGAGATACAGCGGGGTAAAAAACATTCAGTACTTC. Translating gives CASSLSGRYSGVKNIQYF.

The V gene is TRBV5-6, the J gene TRBJ1-5, with D unresolved. Germline CDR1 and CDR2: SGHDT and YYEEEE. V was cut by 1 base and J by 3 bases, with 8 bases left in between. The CDR3 is 14 residues long. This CDR3 reads CASSLSVNNQPQHF. The CDR3 nucleotides are TGTGCCAGCAGCTTGTCAGTCAACAATCAGCCCCAGCATTTT.